Listed below are T cell receptor beta chains from one sample, sequenced in a study of CXCR3-negative and CXCR3-positive naive CD8 T cells. TCRdb reanalyzed the 5' RACE reads, giving one entry per CDR3 protein sequence and no DNA. Found here are about 84,000 distinct CDR3 sequences; the top ten clones hold 0.55% to 0.7%. Source material: naive CXCR3+ CD8+ T cells from blood. These receptors all come from a human donor in good health. Some clones in this sample may be carry-over from other donors' samples. Both conserved end residues are part of each CDR3.

j_gene	v_gene	CDR3aa
TRBJ2-1	TRBV7-2	CVSNRLAGGNEQFF
TRBJ2-7	TRBV2	CASSEGRVHEQYF
TRBJ2-2	TRBV27	CASSSGGGTGELFF
TRBJ2-2	TRBV29-1	CSVDLTGVGTGELFF
TRBJ1-5	TRBV6-1	CASSERDRRNQPQHF
TRBJ2-2	TRBV6-5	CASSYGAGVTGELFF
TRBJ2-4	TRBV2	CASSELGAKNIQYF
TRBJ2-7	TRBV5-1	CASSLDLSYEQYF
TRBJ2-5	TRBV12-3/TRBV12-4	CASTPVGWEETQYF
TRBJ2-3	TRBV5-5	CASSLAPGATDTQYF
TRBJ2-7	TRBV5-5	CASRSPAYEQYF
TRBJ2-1	TRBV18	CASSPSHFSYNEQFF
TRBJ2-7	TRBV5-1	CASSPQGTEQYF
TRBJ1-1	TRBV27	CASSLSLRGIEAFF
TRBJ2-7	TRBV14	CASSHGQTYYEQYF
TRBJ2-2	TRBV23-1	CASTQLSGSTTGELFF
TRBJ1-2	TRBV7-9	CASSLGLLGYTF
TRBJ2-1	TRBV3-1	CASQVGGGVIYNEQFF
TRBJ2-1	TRBV6-4	CASSGTSGGYNEQFF
TRBJ2-2	TRBV7-6	CASSLIAENTGELFF
TRBJ2-5	TRBV6-6	CASSYPADQETQYF
TRBJ1-1	TRBV7-3	CASSFTDNTEAFF
TRBJ2-1	TRBV7-6	CASSLVAGDYNEQFF
TRBJ2-5	TRBV3-1	CASSHSETQYF
TRBJ2-1	TRBV29-1	CSVAASGVGGVYNEQFF
TRBJ1-6	TRBV28	CASSSPGLNSPLHF
TRBJ1-3	TRBV2	CASRSGPMPGSNTGNTIYF
TRBJ2-7	TRBV28	CASSFGLAGLSLLIYEQYF
TRBJ2-1	TRBV5-4	CASSLAPNNEQFF
TRBJ2-7	TRBV20-1	CSARAVISYEQYF
TRBJ2-1	TRBV7-2	CASSLPMERSGIRLFF
TRBJ2-2	TRBV29-1	CSVEEAARSNTGELFF
TRBJ1-1	TRBV7-9	CASSSAGDMNTEAFF
TRBJ2-7	TRBV29-1	CSVVGTDFYEQYF
TRBJ2-7	TRBV7-2	CASSFGGEDEQYF
TRBJ1-1	TRBV6-5	CASSYAVNTEAFF
TRBJ2-1	TRBV6-6	CASSEGDEQFF
TRBJ2-5	TRBV29-1	CSVIAGGRETQYF
TRBJ1-2	TRBV28	CASSSHGDYGYTF
TRBJ2-1	TRBV6-2/TRBV6-3	CASSEQGSWDNEQFF
TRBJ2-2	TRBV7-3	CASSADSGELFF
TRBJ2-3	TRBV3-1	CASSQVASTDTQYF
TRBJ2-1	TRBV28	CASSFLERTSGRSYNEQFF
TRBJ1-1	TRBV27	CASRGEDTEAFF
TRBJ1-4	TRBV27	CASSLYGGTNEKLFF
TRBJ2-1	TRBV5-5	CASSLAWLAINEQFF
TRBJ2-4	TRBV7-9	CASSSLENIQYF
TRBJ2-1	TRBV28	CASSPQVRVTTFGEQFF
TRBJ2-5	TRBV4-1	CASSQVLAGGQETQYF
TRBJ2-7	TRBV5-1	CASSPQTSGVTYEQYF
TRBJ2-2	TRBV28	CASSLPSGDFSSGELFF
TRBJ1-1	TRBV15	CATSRGGVNTEAFF
TRBJ2-3	TRBV29-1	CSVEIGRGATDTQYF
TRBJ2-7	TRBV29-1	CSVPGPGYEQYF
TRBJ2-5	TRBV12-5	CASGLYGNIQETQYF
TRBJ2-5	TRBV7-9	CASRPEYLQETQYF
TRBJ2-2	TRBV29-1	CSVATGSPSGELFF
TRBJ2-7	TRBV20-1	CSASYSGSLPYEQYF
TRBJ1-2	TRBV5-1	CASSWTGADYGYTF
TRBJ2-1	TRBV7-3	CASSPTGRSDNEQFF